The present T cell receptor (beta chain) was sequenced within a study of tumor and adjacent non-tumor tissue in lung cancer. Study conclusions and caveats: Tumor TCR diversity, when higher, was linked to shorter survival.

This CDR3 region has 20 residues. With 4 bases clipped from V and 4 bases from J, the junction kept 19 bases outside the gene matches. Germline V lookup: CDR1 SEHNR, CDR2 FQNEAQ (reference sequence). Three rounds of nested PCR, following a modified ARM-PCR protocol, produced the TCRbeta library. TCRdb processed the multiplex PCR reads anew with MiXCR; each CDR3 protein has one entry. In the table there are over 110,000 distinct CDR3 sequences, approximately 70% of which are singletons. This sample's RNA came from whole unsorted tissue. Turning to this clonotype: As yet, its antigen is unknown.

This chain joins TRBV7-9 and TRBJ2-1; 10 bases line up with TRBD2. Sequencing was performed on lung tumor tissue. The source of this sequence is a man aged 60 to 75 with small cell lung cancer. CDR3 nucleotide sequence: TGTGCCAGCAGCTCTGGGACTAGCGAGAGGGCCGATATTAGGTACAATGAGCAGTTCTTC. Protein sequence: CASSSGTSERADIRYNEQFF.